This T cell receptor (beta chain) originates from a study of T cell changes during pregnancy in multiple sclerosis. TCRdb's table, derived via immunoSEQ multiplex PCR, lists solely in-frame clones and lacks some. This sample has roughly 25,000 clones, with 70% to 90% found just once. Trimming removed 0 bases from V and 6 bases from J, with 10 bases in between. CDR1 is SGHDT, CDR2 YYEEEE, per germline. This CDR3 comprises 14 residues. V and J are TRBV5-6 and TRBJ1-5; no clear D. The sample consisted of CD4+ T cells from peripheral blood mononuclear cells, taken in the first trimester of pregnancy. The receptor was derived from a female donor in good health, enrolled as a control in a pregnancy study. The CDR3 loop reads CASSLGPGAQPQHF. The DNA for the CDR3 is TGTGCCAGCAGCTTGGGGCCGGGTGCTCAGCCCCAGCATTTT. Full variable domain (missing parts from reference TRBV5-6 and TRBJ1-5): DAGVTQSPTHLIKTRGQQVTLRCSPKSGHDTVSWYQQALGQGPQFIFQYYEEEERQRGNFPDRFSGHQFPNYSSELNVNALLLGDSALYLCASSLGPGAQPQHFGDGTRLSIL.